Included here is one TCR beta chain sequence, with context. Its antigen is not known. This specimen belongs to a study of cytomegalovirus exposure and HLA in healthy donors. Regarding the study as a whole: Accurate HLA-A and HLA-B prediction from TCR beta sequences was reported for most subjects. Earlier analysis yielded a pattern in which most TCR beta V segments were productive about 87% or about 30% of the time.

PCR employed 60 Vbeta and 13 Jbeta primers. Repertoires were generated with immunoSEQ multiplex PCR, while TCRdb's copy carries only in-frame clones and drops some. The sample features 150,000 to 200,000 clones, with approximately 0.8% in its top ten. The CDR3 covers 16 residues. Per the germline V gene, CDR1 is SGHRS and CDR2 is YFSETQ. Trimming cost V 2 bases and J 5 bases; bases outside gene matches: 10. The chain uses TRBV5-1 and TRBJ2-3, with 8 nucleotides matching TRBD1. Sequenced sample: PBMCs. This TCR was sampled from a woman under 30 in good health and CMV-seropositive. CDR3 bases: TGCGCCAGCAGCTTCCAGGGGGCCGTAATTCTAGATACGCAGTATTTT. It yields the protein CASSFQGAVILDTQYF.